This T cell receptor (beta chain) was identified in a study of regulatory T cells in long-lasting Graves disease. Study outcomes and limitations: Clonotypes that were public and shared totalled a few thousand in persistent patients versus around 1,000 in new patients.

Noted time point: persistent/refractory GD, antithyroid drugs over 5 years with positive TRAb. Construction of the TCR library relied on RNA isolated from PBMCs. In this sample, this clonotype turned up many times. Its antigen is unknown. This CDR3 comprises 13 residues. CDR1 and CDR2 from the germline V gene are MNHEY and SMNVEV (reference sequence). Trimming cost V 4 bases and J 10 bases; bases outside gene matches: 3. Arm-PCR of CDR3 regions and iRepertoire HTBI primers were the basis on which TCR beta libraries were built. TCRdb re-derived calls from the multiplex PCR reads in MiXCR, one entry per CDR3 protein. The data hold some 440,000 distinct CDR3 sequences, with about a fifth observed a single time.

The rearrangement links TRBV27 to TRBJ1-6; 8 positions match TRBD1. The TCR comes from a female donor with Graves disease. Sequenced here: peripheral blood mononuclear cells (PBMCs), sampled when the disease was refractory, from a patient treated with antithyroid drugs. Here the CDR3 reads CASSSWDRSPLHF. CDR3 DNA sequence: TGTGCCAGCAGTTCTTGGGACAGGTCACCCCTCCACTTT.